These 18 T cell receptor beta chains were all obtained from the same sample, sequenced in a study of cytomegalovirus exposure and HLA in healthy donors. Both 60 Vbeta primers and 13 Jbeta primers went into the PCR. Measured with immunoSEQ multiplex PCR; TCRdb has only the in-frame clones, and not every one. The table records some 120,000 clones, about 60% of them present only once. The sample was PBMCs. Source of these receptors: a woman aged 25 to 39 in good health and CMV-seronegative.

The chain links TRBV6-1 to TRBJ2-3, with D perhaps matching TRBD2 (5 bases). Germline V gene data show CDR1 as MNHNS and CDR2 as SASEGT. The CDR3 sequence is 17 residues long. Trimming took off 4 bases at V and 0 bases at J, with 17 bases between the two ends. CDR3 sequence (DNA): TGTGCCAGCAGTGTTTACTGGCGGGTCTCTAGCACAGATACGCAGTATTTT. It codes for CASSVYWRVSSTDTQYF.

This sequence joins TRBV5-1 and TRBJ2-5; 8 bases align to TRBD2. The V segment lost 4 bases and the J segment 1 base; nucleotides outside the gene matches: 3. CDR3 length: 14 residues. The germline gives CDR1 SGHRS, CDR2 YFSETQ. The CDR3 DNA reads as TGCGCCAGCAGCGTGACTAGCGCCCAAGAGACCCAGTACTTC. Amino acid sequence: CASSVTSAQETQYF. Looking up the rest from reference TRBV5-1 and TRBJ2-5 gives the full variable domain: KAGVTQTPRYLIKTRGQQVTLSCSPISGHRSVSWYQQTPGQGLQFLFEYFSETQRNKGNFPGRFSGRQFSNSRSEMNVSTLELGDSALYLCASSVTSAQETQYFGPGTRLLVL.

This clone appeared a few times. This chain joins TRBV9 and TRBJ2-2, with D unclear. The CDR3 length is 14 residues. The V and J ends lost 0 bases and 2 bases respectively, with 5 bases between them. Germline loops: CDR1 SGDLS, CDR2 YYNGEE. The CDR3 coding sequence is TGTGCCAGCAGCGTAGCCCAAAACACCGGGGAGCTGTTTTTT. Protein: CASSVAQNTGELFF. The entire variable domain, with the rest obtained from reference TRBV9 and TRBJ2-2, is as follows: DSGVTQTPKHLITATGQRVTLRCSPRSGDLSVYWYQQSLDQGLQFLIQYYNGEERAKGNILERFSAQQFPDLHSELNLSSLELGDSALYFCASSVAQNTGELFFGEGSRLTVL.

This chain joins TRBV25-1 and TRBJ2-7; D may be TRBD2 (6 bases). V was pared by 4 bases and J by 2 bases, with 12 bases between. This CDR3 contains 14 residues. The germline gives CDR1 MGHDK, CDR2 SYGVNS. The CDR3 DNA sequence: TGTGCCAGCAGTGGCGGGACTCTCACCTACGAGCAGTACTTC. Residues: CASSGGTLTYEQYF.

The genes are TRBV15 and TRBJ2-7; no clear D gene. The CDR3 length is 12 residues. Germline V gene sequence: CDR1 LNHNV, CDR2 YYDKDF (reference sequence). Trimming removed 2 bases from V and 3 bases from J, with 5 bases in between. The CDR3 reads CATSRPGYEQYF. The CDR3 region has the DNA TGTGCCACCAGCAGACCCGGCTACGAGCAGTACTTC.

The CDR3 bases are TGTGCCTGGAGTGTCACCGGGGGATACGAGCAGTACTTC. Its translation is CAWSVTGGYEQYF. V usage is TRBV30 and J usage is TRBJ2-7, with D perhaps matching TRBD2 (6 bases). The CDR3 contains 13 residues. The V end lost 0 bases, the J end lost 4 bases, and 10 bases lay between the germline ends. Germline V gene data show CDR1 as GTSNPN and CDR2 as SVGIG (reference sequence).

The sample holds a few counts of this clone. V and J are TRBV7-9 and TRBJ2-7; unclear D gene. Between the trimmed V and J ends, which lost 5 bases and 5 bases, there was a span of 13 bases. The CDR3 loop spans 13 amino acids. Germline V gene data show CDR1 as SEHNR and CDR2 as FQNEAQ (reference sequence). The CDR3 is CASSPKWRNEQYF. The CDR3 coding sequence is TGTGCCAGCAGCCCAAAGTGGCGGAACGAGCAGTACTTC.

This clone has just a few counts. The chain couples TRBV7-2 to TRBJ2-1; D unclear. This CDR3 spans 15 amino acids. The ends were cut back, 4 bases at V and 0 bases at J, with 10 bases in the middle. Germline CDR1 and CDR2: SGHTA and FQGNSA. CDR3 sequence: CASSSDYSSYNEQFF. CDR3 DNA sequence: TGTGCCAGCAGCTCCGATTATAGCTCCTACAATGAGCAGTTCTTC.

The chain carries TRBV5-1 and TRBJ2-5; 7 nucleotides match TRBD2. The CDR3 totals 14 residues. V dropped 4 bases and J dropped 0; count of bases not matched to a gene: 3. Germline lookup yields CDR1 SGHRS and CDR2 YFSETQ. DNA of the CDR3: TGCGCCAGCAGCGGAGGGACTAACCAAGAGACCCAGTACTTC. It yields the protein CASSGGTNQETQYF.

V gene TRBV5-1 combines with J gene TRBJ2-1, with D perhaps matching TRBD2 (6 bases). Trimming cost V 4 bases and J 2 bases, with 19 bases left between them. The CDR3 has 17 residues. The V gene's germline CDR1 is SGHRS and CDR2 YFSETQ. CDR3 coding DNA: TGCGCCAGCAGCCGCGGGAACCTGGTCAGCGCCTACAATGAGCAGTTCTTC. Its protein product is CASSRGNLVSAYNEQFF.

The count of this clone is one. The chain employs TRBV7-9 and TRBJ1-5, with a tentative D call TRBD1 (5 bases). This CDR3 comprises 16 residues. Per the germline V gene, CDR1 is SEHNR and CDR2 is FQNEAQ (reference sequence). Trimming cost V 0 bases and J 2 bases, with 11 bases left between them. CDR3 coding DNA: TGTGCCAGCAGCTTAGCTGGCGCCAGGGGCAATCAGCCCCAGCATTTT. This codes for CASSLAGARGNQPQHF.

This clone has only a few counts. This chain uses TRBV4-1 with TRBJ1-3, with D perhaps TRBD1 (6 bases). The CDR3 covers 19 residues. Trimming removed 3 bases from V and 0 bases from J, with 21 bases in between. The germline V gene encodes CDR1 MGHRA and CDR2 YSYEKL. Here the CDR3 DNA reads TGCGCCAGCAGCCAGTTCCCCCCCATCACAGGGAGCTCTGGAAACACCATATATTTT. This gives the protein CASSQFPPITGSSGNTIYF.

This clone was detected a few times. The chain combines TRBV6-1 with TRBJ2-5, with D possibly matching TRBD1 (5 bases). In germline, CDR1 is MNHNS, CDR2 SASEGT. CDR3 length: 12 amino acids. The ends were cut back, 3 bases at V and 5 bases at J, with 7 bases in the middle. The CDR3 bases are TGTGCCAGCAGTGATGCAGGGGAGACCCAGTACTTC. Translation: CASSDAGETQYF.

The V gene is TRBV6-5, the J gene TRBJ2-7, with 12 nucleotides matching TRBD1. Germline V gene sequence: CDR1 MNHEY, CDR2 SVGAGI. The CDR3 is made up of 13 amino acids. Losses at the gene ends were 10 bases for V and 2 bases for J; bases not matched to a gene: 3. The CDR3 nucleotides read TGTGCCACCAGGGACAGGGGGCCCTACGAGCAGTACTTC. Translating it yields CATRDRGPYEQYF.

The rearrangement uses TRBV6-4 and TRBJ1-4; a possible D gene is TRBD1 (6 bases). Germline CDR1 reads MRHNA; CDR2 reads SNTAGT. The V end lost 4 bases, the J end lost 4 bases, and 7 bases lay between the germline ends. The CDR3 totals 13 residues. The CDR3 is CASSGGGNEKLFF. The CDR3, as DNA: TGTGCCAGCAGTGGAGGGGGTAATGAAAAACTGTTTTTT.

In its sample, this clone was seen once. The rearrangement links TRBV6-1 to TRBJ1-5, with 8 bases that match TRBD1. Germline CDR1 and CDR2: MNHNS and SASEGT. With V trimmed by 0 bases and J by 7 bases, 5 bases remained unmatched. CDR3 length: 15 amino acids. CDR3 sequence: CASSEASGGRQPQHF. In nucleotides, the CDR3 is TGTGCCAGCAGTGAAGCGTCAGGGGGCCGCCAGCCCCAGCATTTT.

The J gene is TRBJ2-2, the V gene TRBV19; perhaps TRBD1 as D (5 bases). The CDR3 contains 14 residues. Germline CDR1 is LNHDA and CDR2 is SQIVND (reference sequence). Trimming stripped 10 bases from V and 4 bases from J, with 16 bases between. The CDR3 loop reads CATKVREVTGELFF. Written as DNA, the CDR3 is TGTGCCACTAAAGTCAGGGAAGTCACCGGGGAGCTGTTTTTT.

This clone was detected only a few times. V is TRBV27 and J is TRBJ1-2, with 7 bases fitting TRBD1. Germline V gene data show CDR1 as MNHEY and CDR2 as SMNVEV (reference sequence). The V and J ends lost 5 bases and 2 bases, in that order; junction bases with no gene match: 8. This CDR3 contains 15 residues. CDR3 sequence: CASSPRTGLNYGYTF. DNA of the CDR3: TGTGCCAGCAGTCCCCGGACAGGCCTCAACTATGGCTACACCTTC.